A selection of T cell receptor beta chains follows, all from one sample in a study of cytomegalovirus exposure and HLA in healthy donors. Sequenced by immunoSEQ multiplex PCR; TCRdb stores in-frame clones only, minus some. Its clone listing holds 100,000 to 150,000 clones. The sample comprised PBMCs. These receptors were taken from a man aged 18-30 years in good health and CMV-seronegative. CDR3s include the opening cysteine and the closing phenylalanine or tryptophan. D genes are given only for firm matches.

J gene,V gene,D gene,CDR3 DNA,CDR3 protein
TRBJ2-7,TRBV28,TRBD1,TGTGCCACCTATGGTTCGGGACAGCTCTACTACGAGCAGTACTTC,CATYGSGQLYYEQYF
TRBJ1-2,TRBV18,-,TGTGCCAGCTCACTATCGACAGGAGGAGATGGCTACACCTTC,CASSLSTGGDGYTF
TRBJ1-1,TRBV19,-,TGTGCCAGTAGTATAGAGGGGGGGAGGACTGAAGCTTTCTTT,CASSIEGGRTEAFF
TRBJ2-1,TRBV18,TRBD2,TGTGCCAGCTCTCTCGGGACTAGCGTCGACAATGAGCAGTTCTTC,CASSLGTSVDNEQFF
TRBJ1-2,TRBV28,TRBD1,TGTGCCAGCAGTTCCGGGACAGGGCTCTACTATGGCTACACCTTC,CASSSGTGLYYGYTF
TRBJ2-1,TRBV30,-,TGTGCCTGGAGTGTACGGCGCGGGGCCGGCAATGAGCAGTTCTTC,CAWSVRRGAGNEQFF
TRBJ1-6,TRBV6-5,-,TGTGCCAGCAGTTACGCTTCCGGGGGGTCGGGTTCACCCCTCCACTTT,CASSYASGGSGSPLHF
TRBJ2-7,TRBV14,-,TGTGCCAGCAGCCAGTTTGCGGCCAGCCCCTACGAGCAGTACTTC,CASSQFAASPYEQYF
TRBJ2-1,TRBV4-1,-,TGCGCCAGCAGCCAAGGTGAGGCGGGACCCTACAATGAGCAGTTCTTC,CASSQGEAGPYNEQFF
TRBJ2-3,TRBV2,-,TGTGCCAGCAGTGGACCGAGACCGGGGACTAGCACAGATACGCAGTATTTT,CASSGPRPGTSTDTQYF
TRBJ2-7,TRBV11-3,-,TGTGCCAGCAGCCAGGGCCTCGAAATGGGTGAGCAGTACTTC,CASSQGLEMGEQYF
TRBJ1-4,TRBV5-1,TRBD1,TGCGCCAGCAGCTTGGGGCTACGGGACAGGGACCCTAATGAAAAACTGTTTTTT,CASSLGLRDRDPNEKLFF
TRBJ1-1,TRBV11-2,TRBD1,TGTGCCAGCAGCCCTAGAGGGACAGCCTACACTGAAGCTTTCTTT,CASSPRGTAYTEAFF
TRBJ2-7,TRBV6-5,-,TGTGCCAGCAGTCCACCCGCGGGGTTAAACGAGCAGTACTTC,CASSPPAGLNEQYF
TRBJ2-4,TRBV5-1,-,TGCGCCAGCAGCTCCCTTAGAGCCAAAAACATTCAGTACTTC,CASSSLRAKNIQYF